A selection of T cell receptor beta chains follows, all from one sample in a study of blood T cell repertoires in COVID-19. Here immunoSEQ multiplex PCR was the method, and the copy in TCRdb shows in-frame clones only, minus some. The table lists 150,000 or so clones, roughly 93% of them singletons. Material: peripheral blood. The receptors shown here come from a man between 18 and 35 years old with acute or convalescent COVID-19. Each CDR3 is given with its conserved first and last residue. Fields, in order: J gene, D gene, V gene, CDR3 protein, CDR3 DNA. The D gene is left open where the match is weak.

>TRBJ2-1|TRBD2|TRBV20-1
CSASKAGGPGEQFF
TGCAGTGCTAGTAAAGCGGGAGGGCCAGGTGAGCAGTTCTTC
>TRBJ1-2|NA|TRBV7-9
CASSLGTGFGYTF
TGTGCCAGCAGCTTAGGTACAGGGTTTGGCTACACCTTC
>TRBJ1-1|NA|TRBV1
CTSSQVQTQGASCGGFF
TGCACCAGCAGCCAAGTACAAACCCAGGGGGCGTCCTGCGGAGGTTTCTTT
>TRBJ1-5|TRBD1|TRBV28
CASILQGAGQPQHF
TGTGCCAGCATCCTCCAGGGGGCGGGTCAGCCCCAGCATTTT
>TRBJ1-1|TRBD1|TRBV19
CASSSRDRGYTEAFF
TGTGCCAGTAGTTCCCGGGACAGGGGGTACACTGAAGCTTTCTTT
>TRBJ2-5|NA|TRBV7-2
CASSLAPAPGETQYF
TGTGCCAGCAGCTTAGCGCCAGCCCCCGGGGAGACCCAGTACTTC
>TRBJ2-1|TRBD2|TRBV25-1
CASRLAGGNEQFF
TGTGCCAGCAGACTAGCGGGTGGGAATGAGCAGTTCTTC
>TRBJ2-7|NA|TRBV2
CATQSGSSYEQYF
TGTGCCACCCAGAGCGGAAGCTCTTACGAGCAGTACTTC
>TRBJ1-1|NA|TRBV2
CASSDRAGNTEAFF
TGTGCCAGCAGTGACAGGGCTGGGAACACTGAAGCTTTCTTT
>TRBJ1-1|NA|TRBV7-9
CASTSIQGTEAFF
TGTGCCAGCACCTCGATTCAGGGGACTGAAGCTTTCTTT
>TRBJ1-1|NA|TRBV2
CASSDVGRMNTEAFF
TGTGCCAGCAGTGATGTTGGCAGGATGAACACTGAAGCTTTCTTT